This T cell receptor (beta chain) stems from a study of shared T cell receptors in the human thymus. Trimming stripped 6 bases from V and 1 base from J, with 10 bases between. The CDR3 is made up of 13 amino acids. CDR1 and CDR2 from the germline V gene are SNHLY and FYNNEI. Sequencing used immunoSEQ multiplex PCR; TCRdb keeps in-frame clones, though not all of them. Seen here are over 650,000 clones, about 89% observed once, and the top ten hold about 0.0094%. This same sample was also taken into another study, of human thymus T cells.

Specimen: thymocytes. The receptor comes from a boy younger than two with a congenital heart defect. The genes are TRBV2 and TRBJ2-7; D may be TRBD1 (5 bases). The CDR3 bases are TGTGCCAGCAGATCAAGGGGTTCCTACGAGCAGTACTTC. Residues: CASRSRGSYEQYF.